The clone carrying this TCR beta chain appeared once. The antigen is not known. Libraries were made from TCR beta cDNA, and they carried unique molecular identifiers. TCRdb reprocessed the PCR reads via MiXCR and lists one record per CDR3 protein. Among about 760,000 distinct CDR3 sequences listed, roughly 29% were seen once. These data originate in a study of post-analysis software for immune sequencing data. For the study at large: The courses of disease that were included comprised relapsing-remitting, secondary progressive and progressive-relapsing multiple sclerosis.

V lost 4 bases, J lost 2 bases, and 15 bases lay in between. The CDR3 is made up of 16 amino acids. Germline V lookup: CDR1 SNHLY, CDR2 FYNNEI. Study results and limitations: Clustering by F measure revealed strong co-clustering among samples prepared together in one batch. Relative to controls, patients with multiple sclerosis showed significantly lower normalized Chao1 diversity. Controls had lower frequencies than patients of about five TRBV segments, which included TRBV5-6, TRBV5-1 and TRBV20-1.

The genes are TRBV2 and TRBJ1-5; D is uncertain. This receptor was taken from a girl aged 10 to 17 with multiple sclerosis. Sequencing input: blood. Written as DNA, the CDR3 is TGTGCCAGCAGTGGACCCTCAAGCTCGGGCAATCAGCCCCAGCATTTT. Translation gives CASSGPSSSGNQPQHF.